This record concerns one TCR beta chain sequence. CDR1 and CDR2 (germline): MNHEY, SVGEGT. V dropped 6 bases and J dropped 2; count of bases not matched to a gene: 6. CDR3 length: 14 amino acids. The data are from a study of blood T cell repertoires in COVID-19. Sequencing was performed with immunoSEQ multiplex PCR; in TCRdb, only in-frame clones are kept and a portion is missing. The sample includes roughly 250,000 clones, approximately 89% of them seen just once. The gene calls are TRBV6-2 or TRBV6-3 and TRBJ1-2; 7 bases fit TRBD1. Sequencing input: peripheral blood. This TCR was sampled from a man aged 40-49 years who had recovered from COVID-19. CDR3 residues: CASSRRTGNYGYTF. CDR3 coding DNA: TGTGCCAGCAGCCGACGGACAGGAAACTATGGCTACACCTTC.